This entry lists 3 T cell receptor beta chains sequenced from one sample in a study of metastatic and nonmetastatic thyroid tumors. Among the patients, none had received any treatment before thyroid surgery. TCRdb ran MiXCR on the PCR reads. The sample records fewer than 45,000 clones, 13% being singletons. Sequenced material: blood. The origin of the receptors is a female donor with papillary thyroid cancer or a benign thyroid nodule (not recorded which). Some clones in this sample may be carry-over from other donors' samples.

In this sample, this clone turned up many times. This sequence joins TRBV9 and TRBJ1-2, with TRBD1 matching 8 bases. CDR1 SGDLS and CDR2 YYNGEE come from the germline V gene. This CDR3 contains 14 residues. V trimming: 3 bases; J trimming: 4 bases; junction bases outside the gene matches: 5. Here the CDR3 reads CASSGDRTGYGYTF. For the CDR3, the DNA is TGTGCCAGCAGCGGGGACAGGACTGGCTATGGCTACACCTTC.

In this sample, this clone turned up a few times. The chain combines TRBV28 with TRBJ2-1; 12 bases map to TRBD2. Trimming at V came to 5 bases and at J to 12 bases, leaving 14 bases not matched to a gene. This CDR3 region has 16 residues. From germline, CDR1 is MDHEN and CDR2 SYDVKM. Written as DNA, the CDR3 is TGTGCCAGCAGTCTGACTAGCGGGAGTGGTCGGGGTGGGCAGTTCTTC. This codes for CASSLTSGSGRGGQFF.

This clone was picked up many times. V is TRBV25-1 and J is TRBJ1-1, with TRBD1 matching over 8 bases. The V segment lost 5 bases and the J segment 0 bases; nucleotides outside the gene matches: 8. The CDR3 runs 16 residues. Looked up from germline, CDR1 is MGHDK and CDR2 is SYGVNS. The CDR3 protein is CASSPDRGRMNTEAFF. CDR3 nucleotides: TGTGCCAGCAGTCCCGACAGGGGACGGATGAACACTGAAGCTTTCTTT.